The rows below give T cell receptor beta chains drawn from one sample of a study of early T cells in non-severe SARS-CoV-2 infection. TCRdb reprocessed the 5' RACE reads via MiXCR and lists one record per CDR3 protein. Found here are over 85,000 distinct CDR3 sequences, around a sixth of them singletons; the top ten hold roughly 1.2%. The sequencing input was whole blood. These receptors all stem from an adult who was a healthcare worker with PCR-confirmed SARS-CoV-2 infection or an uninfected control (not recorded which). CDR3s include the opening cysteine and the closing phenylalanine or tryptophan. Fields, in order: CDR3 protein, J gene, V gene, CDR3 length.

CASSRLAGTTGELFF,TRBJ2-2,TRBV27,15
CASSPRGSIHEQFF,TRBJ2-1,TRBV28,14
CAISEKGKTARLDTGELFF,TRBJ2-2,TRBV10-3,19
CSARGSRGDEKLFF,TRBJ1-4,TRBV20-1,14
CASSAGGNNEQFF,TRBJ2-1,TRBV28,13
CASSRTGAGTSYEQYF,TRBJ2-7,TRBV7-2,16
CSVEGGLYGYTF,TRBJ1-2,TRBV29-1,12
CASSPRRGDQPQHF,TRBJ1-5,TRBV19,14
CASSLGLAGGTDTQYF,TRBJ2-3,TRBV6-5,16
CASSQDTGTGSNEQFF,TRBJ2-1,TRBV4-3,16
CASSLEGAPGQQYF,TRBJ2-3,TRBV11-2,14
CAWSVGQFSGANVLTF,TRBJ2-6,TRBV30,16
CASSFMSSYNEQFF,TRBJ2-1,TRBV5-1,14
CASSIPGESTDTQYF,TRBJ2-3,TRBV19,15
CASGSSGGGDTQYF,TRBJ2-3,TRBV12-5,14
CASSPQDKRYGYTF,TRBJ1-2,TRBV7-9,14